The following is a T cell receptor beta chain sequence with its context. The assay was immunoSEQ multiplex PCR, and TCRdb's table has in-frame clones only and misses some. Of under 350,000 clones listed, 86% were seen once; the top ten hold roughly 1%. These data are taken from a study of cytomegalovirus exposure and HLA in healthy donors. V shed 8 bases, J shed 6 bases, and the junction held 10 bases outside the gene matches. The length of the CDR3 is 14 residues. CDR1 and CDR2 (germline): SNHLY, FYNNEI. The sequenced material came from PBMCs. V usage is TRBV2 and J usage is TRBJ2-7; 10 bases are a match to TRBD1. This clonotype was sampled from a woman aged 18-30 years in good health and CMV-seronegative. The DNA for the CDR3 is TGTGCCAGCCGGGAACGGGACAGGGGTCGCGAGCAGTACTTC. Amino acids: CASRERDRGREQYF.